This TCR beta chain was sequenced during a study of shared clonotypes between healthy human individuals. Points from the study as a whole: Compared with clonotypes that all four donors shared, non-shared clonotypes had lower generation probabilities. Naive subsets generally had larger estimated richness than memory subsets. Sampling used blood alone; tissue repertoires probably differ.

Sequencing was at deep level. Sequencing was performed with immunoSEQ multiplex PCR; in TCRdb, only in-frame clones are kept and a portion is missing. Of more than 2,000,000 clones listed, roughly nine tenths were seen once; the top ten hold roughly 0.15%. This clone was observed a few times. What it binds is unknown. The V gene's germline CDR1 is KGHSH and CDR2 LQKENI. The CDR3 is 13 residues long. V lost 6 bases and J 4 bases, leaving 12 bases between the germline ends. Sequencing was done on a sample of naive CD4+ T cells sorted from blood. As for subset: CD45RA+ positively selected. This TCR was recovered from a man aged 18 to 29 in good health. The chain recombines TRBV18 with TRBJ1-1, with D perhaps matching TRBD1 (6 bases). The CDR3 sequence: CASSDGGPTEAFF. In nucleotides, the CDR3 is TGTGCCAGCTCCGACGGGGGGCCCACTGAAGCTTTCTTT.